The next 3 T cell receptor beta chains were all read from a single sample in a study of OX40 agonist ivuxolimab in advanced cancers. The method was immunoSEQ multiplex PCR; TCRdb's version includes in-frame clones alone and lacks a portion of them. Found here are 70,000 to 90,000 clones, approximately 80% of them singletons; the top ten hold under 8.5%. Sequencing used CD4+ or CD8+ T cells sorted from blood, obtained in a trial of the OX40 agonist ivuxolimab. These receptors originate from an adult with an advanced solid tumor such as melanoma, head and neck, liver or kidney cancer.

This sequence joins TRBV7-4 and TRBJ1-5; 7 nucleotides align to TRBD1. The CDR3 has 16 residues. Trimming took 5 bases from V and 7 from J; bases not matched to a gene: 14. Germline V CDR1 and CDR2: SGHVT, SQSDAQ. Here the CDR3 DNA reads TGTGCCAGCAGCCAGGGGGTTGGGGGGAGTTCACAGCCCCAGCATTTT. This translates into CASSQGVGGSSQPQHF.

The V call is TRBV5-5, the J call TRBJ1-3, with 7 bases fitting TRBD1. V lost 3 bases and J lost 4; bases outside the gene matches: 1. This CDR3 spans 13 amino acids. Germline CDR1 reads SGHKS; CDR2 reads YYEKEE (reference sequence). The CDR3 DNA reads as TGTGCCAGCAGCTGGGACAGCGGAAACACCATATATTTT. Its protein product is CASSWDSGNTIYF.

The chain carries TRBV19 and TRBJ1-6; D perhaps matches TRBD1 (5 bases). The CDR3 has 14 amino acids. V lost 9 bases to trimming and J lost 9 bases, with 18 bases between them. Germline CDR1 LNHDA, CDR2 SQIVND (reference sequence). CDR3 sequence reads: CASRSEGRVSPLHF. As DNA, the CDR3 is TGTGCCAGCAGATCCGAGGGGAGGGTTTCACCCCTCCACTTT.